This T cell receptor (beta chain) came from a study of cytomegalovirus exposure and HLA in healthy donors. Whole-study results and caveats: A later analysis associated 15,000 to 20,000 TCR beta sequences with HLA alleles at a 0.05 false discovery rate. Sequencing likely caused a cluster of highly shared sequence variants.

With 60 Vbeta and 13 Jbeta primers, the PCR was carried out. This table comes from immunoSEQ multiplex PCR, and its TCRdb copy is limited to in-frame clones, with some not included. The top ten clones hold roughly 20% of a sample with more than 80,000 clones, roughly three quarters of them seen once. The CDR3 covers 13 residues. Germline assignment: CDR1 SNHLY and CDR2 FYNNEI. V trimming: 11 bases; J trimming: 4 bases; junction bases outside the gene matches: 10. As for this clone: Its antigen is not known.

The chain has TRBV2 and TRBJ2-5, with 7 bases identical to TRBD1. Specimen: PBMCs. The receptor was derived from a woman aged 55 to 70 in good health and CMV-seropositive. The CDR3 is CAGARQGGETQYF. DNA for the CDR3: TGTGCCGGCGCCCGACAGGGTGGAGAGACCCAGTACTTC.